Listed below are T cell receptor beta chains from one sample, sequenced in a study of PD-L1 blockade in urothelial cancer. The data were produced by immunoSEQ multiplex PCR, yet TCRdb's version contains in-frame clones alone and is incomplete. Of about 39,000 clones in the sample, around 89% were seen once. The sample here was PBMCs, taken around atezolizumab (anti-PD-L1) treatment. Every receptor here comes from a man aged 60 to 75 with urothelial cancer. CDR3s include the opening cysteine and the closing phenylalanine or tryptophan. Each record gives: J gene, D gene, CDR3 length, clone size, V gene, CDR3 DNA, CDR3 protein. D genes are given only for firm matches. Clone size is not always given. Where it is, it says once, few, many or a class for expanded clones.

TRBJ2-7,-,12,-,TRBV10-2,TGCGCCAGCAGTACCTGGGGCGACGAGCAGTACTTC,CASSTWGDEQYF
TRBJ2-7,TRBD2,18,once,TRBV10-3,TGTGCCATCAGGGGGACTAGCGGGAGGGGAGATTTGGTGTACGAGCAGTACTTC,CAIRGTSGRGDLVYEQYF
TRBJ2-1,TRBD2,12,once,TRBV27,TGTGCCAGCAGTTTTAAGGGACTAAGAAAGTTCTTC,CASSFKGLRKFF
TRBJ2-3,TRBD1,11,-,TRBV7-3,TGTGCCAGCAGCACAGGGGCTACGCAGTATTTT,CASSTGATQYF
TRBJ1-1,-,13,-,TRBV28,TGTGCCAGCAGCCTGACAGTGAACACTGAAGCTTTCTTT,CASSLTVNTEAFF
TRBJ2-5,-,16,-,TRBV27,TGTGCCAGCAGTTTATCCCCTTCGACAGGCCAAGAGACCCAGTACTTC,CASSLSPSTGQETQYF
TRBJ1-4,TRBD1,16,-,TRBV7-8,TGTGCCAGCAGCTTATTAGGGACAGGGGGTGAGGAAAAACTGTTTTTT,CASSLLGTGGEEKLFF
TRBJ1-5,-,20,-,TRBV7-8,TGTGCCAGCAGCCGATTCCTCATCCCTTCTGGAACGGTGGCAGGGCAGCCCCAGCATTTT,CASSRFLIPSGTVAGQPQHF
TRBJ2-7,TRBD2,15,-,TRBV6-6,TGTGCCAGCAGTTACTCGACCGGGGGGTACTACGAGCAGTACTTC,CASSYSTGGYYEQYF
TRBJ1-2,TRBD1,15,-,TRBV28,TGTGCCAGCAGTTTACGGGACAGGGAACGTTATGGCTACACCTTC,CASSLRDRERYGYTF
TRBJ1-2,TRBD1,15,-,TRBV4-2,TGTGCCAGCAGCCAAGGGACAGGATCCCTCTATGGCTACACCTTC,CASSQGTGSLYGYTF
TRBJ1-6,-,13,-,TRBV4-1,TGCGCCAGCAGGCGGGAAGTCCATTCACCCCTCCACTTT,CASRREVHSPLHF
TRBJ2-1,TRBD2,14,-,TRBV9,TGTGCCAGCAGCGTTAGCGGGAGCTACAATGAGCAGTTCTTC,CASSVSGSYNEQFF
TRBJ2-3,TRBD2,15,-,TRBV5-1,TGCGCCAGCAGGCCCGGGACTAGCACTTCCGATACGCAGTATTTT,CASRPGTSTSDTQYF
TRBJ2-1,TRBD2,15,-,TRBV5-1,TGCGCCAGCAGCTTGTTGCTAGCGGAGCGCAATGAGCAGTTCTTC,CASSLLLAERNEQFF
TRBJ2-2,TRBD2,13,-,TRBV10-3,TGTGCCATCCAACGGGGAGGGACCGGGGAGCTGTTTTTT,CAIQRGGTGELFF
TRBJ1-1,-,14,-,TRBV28,TGTGCCAGCAGTCTCAGGGACATATCAGGTAAAGCTTTCTTT,CASSLRDISGKAFF